This entry lists 21 T cell receptor beta chains sequenced from one sample in a study of T-cell reconstitution after alpha-beta-depleted transplantation in children. Unique molecular identifiers were incorporated during preparation of the TCRbeta library. From the PCR reads, TCRdb called clonotypes with MiXCR, one entry per CDR3 protein. Of over 550,000 distinct CDR3 sequences listed, roughly a tenth are singletons. The sequencing here drew on PBMCs from the stem cell graft donor, taken from the stem cell graft. Receptor source: a human donor who donated a stem cell graft to a child with acute myeloid leukemia.

This clonotype was recorded at least ten times. The V gene is TRBV12-3 or TRBV12-4, the J gene TRBJ1-5, with 9 bases that match TRBD1. V was clipped by 3 bases and J by 5 bases; unmatched bases: 2. This CDR3 has 14 amino acids. DNA of the CDR3: TGTGCCAGCAGTTTCCGACAGGGGGATCAGCCCCAGCATTTT. Protein: CASSFRQGDQPQHF.

The sample holds a few counts of this clonotype. The chain employs TRBV4-2 and TRBJ2-3; 10 bases are a match to TRBD2. The CDR3 sequence is 18 residues long. Germline V gene data show CDR1 as LGHNA and CDR2 as YNFKEQ. V trimming: 1 base; J trimming: 3 bases; junction bases outside the gene matches: 10. The DNA for the CDR3 is TGTGCCAGCAGCCAAGCGGTCCTAGCGGGAGAGAGGACAGATACGCAGTATTTT. This translates into CASSQAVLAGERTDTQYF.

This clonotype showed up just a few times. The gene calls are TRBV29-1 and TRBJ2-7; D not resolved. Germline V gene sequence: CDR1 SQVTM, CDR2 ANQGSEA. This CDR3 region has 12 residues. The ends were cut back, 4 bases at V and 1 base at J, with 8 bases in the middle. CDR3 DNA sequence: TGCAGCGTTGGGAACAAGTCCTACGAGCAGTACTTC. It is translated as CSVGNKSYEQYF.

This clonotype has only a few counts. The chain uses TRBV6-1 and TRBJ2-7; 10 bases match TRBD2. V lost 3 bases to trimming and J lost 2 bases; unmatched junction nucleotides: 7. Per germline, CDR1 MNHNS and CDR2 SASEGT. This CDR3 contains 16 residues. The DNA for the CDR3 is TGTGCCAGCAGTGACCACACTAGCGGGAAGACCTACGAGCAGTACTTC. This codes for CASSDHTSGKTYEQYF.

This clonotype has at least ten counts. V usage is TRBV20-1 and J usage is TRBJ2-1, with 9 bases aligning to TRBD2. The CDR3 totals 15 residues. Germline CDR1 is DFQATT and CDR2 is SNEGSKA (reference sequence). Trimming removed 0 bases from V and 6 bases from J; junction bases left unmatched: 6. CDR3 region: CSARDGSGSGNEQFF. CDR3 nucleotides: TGCAGTGCTAGAGACGGTAGCGGGAGTGGCAATGAGCAGTTCTTC.

This clonotype was picked up many times. This chain connects TRBV7-4 to TRBJ1-5; 7 bases agree with TRBD1. V lost 8 bases and J lost 3; bases outside the gene matches: 7. The CDR3 extends over 14 amino acids. The germline gives CDR1 SGHVT, CDR2 SQSDAQ. CDR3 loop: CASLGTVVNQPQHF. The CDR3 region has the DNA TGTGCCAGCCTCGGGACAGTAGTCAATCAGCCCCAGCATTTT.

This clonotype was counted at least ten times. The chain's CDR3 is CASSSGQGVGYGYTF. Written as DNA, the CDR3 is TGCGCCAGCAGCTCCGGACAGGGGGTGGGCTATGGCTACACCTTC. The V call is TRBV5-1, the J call TRBJ1-2; 10 bases map to TRBD1. This CDR3 has 15 residues. CDR1 is SGHRS and CDR2 is YFSETQ in the germline V gene. The ends lost 3 bases at V and 4 bases at J; junction bases unmatched: 6.

This clonotype was detected only a few times. As DNA, the CDR3 is TGTGCCAGCAGCGGCAAATCTGGGATGAACACTGAAGCTTTCTTT. It encodes CASSGKSGMNTEAFF. The chain employs TRBV4-2 and TRBJ1-1; D ambiguous. Trimming removed 5 bases at V and 0 bases at J, with 13 bases between. This CDR3 has 15 amino acids. The germline CDR1 and CDR2 sequences are LGHNA and YNFKEQ.

This clonotype came up a few times. The chain uses TRBV29-1 and TRBJ2-1, with 16 bases fitting TRBD2. The CDR3 runs to 18 residues. J was trimmed by 7 bases and V by 6 bases; bases with no gene match: 15. Germline V gives CDR1 SQVTM, CDR2 ANQGSEA. Written as DNA, the CDR3 is TGCAGCGTGAACTCGGGACTAGCGGGAGGGCGGGGGGATAATGAGCAGTTCTTC. The encoded protein is CSVNSGLAGGRGDNEQFF.

V is TRBV6-5 and J is TRBJ1-4; D unclear. Germline V gives CDR1 MNHEY, CDR2 SVGAGI. The CDR3 is 14 amino acids. V gave up 0 bases and J gave up 0 bases, with 2 bases separating them. The CDR3 here is CASSYSATNEKLFF. The CDR3 DNA reads TGTGCCAGCAGTTACTCTGCAACTAATGAAAAACTGTTTTTT.

The sample holds many counts of this clonotype. The chain recombines TRBV5-1 with TRBJ2-2; 8 bases map to TRBD1. This CDR3 has 15 residues. V lost 3 bases and J lost 0; bases outside the gene matches: 1. Germline lookup yields CDR1 SGHRS and CDR2 YFSETQ. The CDR3 coding sequence is TGCGCCAGCAGCTCGGACAGGGCGAACACCGGGGAGCTGTTTTTT. Translated: CASSSDRANTGELFF.

This clonotype turned up a few times. The V and J genes are TRBV2 and TRBJ2-5; D is undetermined. V gave up 2 bases and J gave up 5 bases, with 6 bases separating them. The CDR3 is 12 amino acids. CDR1 is SNHLY, CDR2 FYNNEI, per germline. In nucleotides, the CDR3 is TGTGCCAGCAGTGAACATTCGGAGACCCAGTACTTC. Amino acids: CASSEHSETQYF.

This clonotype was detected a few times. The V and J genes are TRBV9 and TRBJ1-5; D is possibly TRBD1 (6 bases). The CDR3 is 18 amino acids. Germline lookup yields CDR1 SGDLS and CDR2 YYNGEE. Trimming left V 0 bases short and J 4 bases short, with 20 bases between. The CDR3, as DNA: TGTGCCAGCAGCGTAGGGGGGGCTTTTCAATTAGGTAATCAGCCCCAGCATTTT. Its protein product is CASSVGGAFQLGNQPQHF.

This clonotype occurred many times. V gene TRBV10-3 combines with J gene TRBJ1-5; D remains unclear. The germline V and J ends were trimmed by 6 bases and 10 bases, with 16 bases remaining between them. CDR1 is ENHRY and CDR2 is SYGVKD in the germline V gene. This CDR3 is built from 13 residues. CDR3 region: CAIRPGEGVPQHF. The CDR3, as DNA: TGTGCCATCAGGCCCGGCGAGGGAGTACCCCAGCATTTT.

In this sample, this clonotype turned up many times. This rearrangement joins TRBV10-3 to TRBJ2-7; D possibly corresponds to TRBD2 (5 bases). The germline V and J ends were trimmed by 6 bases and 7 bases, with 13 bases remaining between them. Germline V gene sequence: CDR1 ENHRY, CDR2 SYGVKD. This CDR3 has 12 residues. CDR3 amino acids: CAIRNAGGEQYF. CDR3 bases: TGTGCCATCAGAAACGCGGGTGGGGAGCAGTACTTC.

This clonotype was recorded a few times. The chain is built from TRBV4-2 and TRBJ2-7, with 7 bases fitting TRBD2. CDR3 size: 14 residues. Trimming removed 4 bases from V and 2 bases from J; junction bases left unmatched: 5. Germline V CDR1 and CDR2: LGHNA, YNFKEQ. CDR3 protein: CASSPPGGPYEQYF. The CDR3 bases are TGTGCCAGCAGCCCCCCGGGGGGACCCTACGAGCAGTACTTC.

J is TRBJ2-2 and V is TRBV6-2 or TRBV6-3; D is perhaps TRBD2 (6 bases). CDR3 length: 13 amino acids. Between the trimmed V and J ends, which lost 11 bases and 7 bases, there was a span of 17 bases. Looked up from germline, CDR1 is MNHEY and CDR2 is SVGEGT. The CDR3 coding sequence is TGTGCCTGCGCGACTAGTGGGCGCGGGGAGCTGTTTTTT. This encodes CACATSGRGELFF.

This clonotype was detected ten times or more. This chain joins TRBV12-3 or TRBV12-4 and TRBJ1-1; D might be TRBD1 (6 bases). V was shortened by 4 bases and J by 4 bases, with 7 bases between the two germline ends. The length of the CDR3 is 12 residues. The CDR3 DNA reads as TGTGCCAGCAGTTGGGGGGCCACTGAAGCTTTCTTT. Amino acids: CASSWGATEAFF.

In this sample, this clonotype turned up a few times. V usage is TRBV6-2 or TRBV6-3 and J usage is TRBJ2-5, with a possible D match to TRBD1 (5 bases). CDR1 and CDR2 (germline): MNHEY, SVGEGT. The V end lost 6 bases, the J end lost 4 bases, and 21 bases lay between the germline ends. The CDR3 consists of 16 residues. In nucleotides, the CDR3 is TGTGCCAGCAGAGGTAACAGTTGGGGCGCGGCAGAGACCCAGTACTTC. Its translation is CASRGNSWGAAETQYF.

This clonotype has more than one count but fewer than ten. J is TRBJ2-7 and V is TRBV20-1, with TRBD2 matching 10 bases. The CDR3 runs to 13 residues. V gave up 2 bases and J gave up 7 bases; unmatched junction bases: 5. CDR1 is DFQATT and CDR2 is SNEGSKA in the germline V gene (reference sequence). CDR3: CSARLAGVQEQYF. The DNA for the CDR3 is TGCAGTGCTAGACTAGCGGGAGTTCAGGAGCAGTACTTC.

This clonotype was detected ten times or more. The chain has TRBV7-8 and TRBJ2-3; the match to TRBD2 covers 7 bases. V lost 2 bases, J lost 3 bases, and 11 bases stayed unmatched. Germline assignment: CDR1 SGHVS and CDR2 FQNEAQ. The CDR3 has 17 amino acids. The CDR3 sequence: CASSLSQGGLGTDTQYF. In DNA, the CDR3 is TGTGCCAGCAGCTTATCCCAGGGCGGACTAGGGACAGATACGCAGTATTTT.